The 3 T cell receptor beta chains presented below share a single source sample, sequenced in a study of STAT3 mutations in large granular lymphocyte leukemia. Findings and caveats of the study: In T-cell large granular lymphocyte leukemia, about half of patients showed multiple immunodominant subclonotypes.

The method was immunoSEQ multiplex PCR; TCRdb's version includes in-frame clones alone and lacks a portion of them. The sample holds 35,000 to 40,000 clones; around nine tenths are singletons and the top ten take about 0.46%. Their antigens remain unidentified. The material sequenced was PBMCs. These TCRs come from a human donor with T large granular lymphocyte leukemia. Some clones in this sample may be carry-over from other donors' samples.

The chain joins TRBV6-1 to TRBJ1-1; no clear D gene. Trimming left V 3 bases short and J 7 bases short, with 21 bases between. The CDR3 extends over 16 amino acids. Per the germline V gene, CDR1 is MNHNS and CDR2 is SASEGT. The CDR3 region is CASSDRASFSVGEAFF. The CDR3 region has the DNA TGTGCCAGCAGTGACCGGGCCAGCTTCTCCGTGGGTGAAGCTTTCTTT.

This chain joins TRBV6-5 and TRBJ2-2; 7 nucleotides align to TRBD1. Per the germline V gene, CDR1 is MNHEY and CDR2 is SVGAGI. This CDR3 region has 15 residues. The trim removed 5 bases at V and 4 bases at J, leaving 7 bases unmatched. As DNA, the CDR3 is TGTGCCAGCAGTCTCCTAGGACAGGCCACCGGGGAGCTGTTTTTT. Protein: CASSLLGQATGELFF.

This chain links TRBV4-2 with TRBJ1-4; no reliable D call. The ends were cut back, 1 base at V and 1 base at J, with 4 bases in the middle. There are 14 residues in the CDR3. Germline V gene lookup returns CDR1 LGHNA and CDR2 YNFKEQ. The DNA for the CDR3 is TGTGCCAGCAGCCAAGGAGGAACTAATGAAAAACTGTTTTTT. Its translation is CASSQGGTNEKLFF.